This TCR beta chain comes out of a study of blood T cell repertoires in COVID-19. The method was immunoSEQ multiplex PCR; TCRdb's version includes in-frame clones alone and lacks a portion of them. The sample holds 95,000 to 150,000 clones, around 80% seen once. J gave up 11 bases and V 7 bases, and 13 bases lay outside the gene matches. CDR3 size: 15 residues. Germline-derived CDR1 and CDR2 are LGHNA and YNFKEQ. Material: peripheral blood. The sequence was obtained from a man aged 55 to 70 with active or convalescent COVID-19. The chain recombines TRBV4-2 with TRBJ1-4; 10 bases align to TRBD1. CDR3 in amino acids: CASIYVRTGGQKLFF. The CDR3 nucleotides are TGTGCCAGCATATACGTGAGGACAGGGGGTCAGAAACTGTTTTTT.